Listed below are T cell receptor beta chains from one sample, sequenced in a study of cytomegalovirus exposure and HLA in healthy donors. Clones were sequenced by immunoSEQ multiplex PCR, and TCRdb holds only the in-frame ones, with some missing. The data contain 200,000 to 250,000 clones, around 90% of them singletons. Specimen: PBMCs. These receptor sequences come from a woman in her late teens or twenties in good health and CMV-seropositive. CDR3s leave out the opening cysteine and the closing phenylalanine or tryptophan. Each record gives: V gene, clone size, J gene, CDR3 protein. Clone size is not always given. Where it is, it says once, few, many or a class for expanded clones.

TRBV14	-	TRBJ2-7	ASSLGTVYAGQY
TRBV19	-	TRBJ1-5	ASSISQAHGQPQH
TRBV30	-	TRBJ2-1	AWSRLAGGVNEQF
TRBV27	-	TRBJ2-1	ASSRLPAATYNEQF
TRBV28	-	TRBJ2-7	ASSPPTSGRLYEQY
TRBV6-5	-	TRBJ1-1	ASSQGRNTEAF
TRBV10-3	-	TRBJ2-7	AINGQGADYEQY
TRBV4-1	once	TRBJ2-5	ASSRDRGQETQY
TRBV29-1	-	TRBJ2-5	SGGNRGTETQY
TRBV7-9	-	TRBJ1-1	ASSDDQTGNTEAF
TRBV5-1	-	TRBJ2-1	ASSLVGLAGTGSYNEQF
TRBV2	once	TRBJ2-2	AFRSRGRGAGELF
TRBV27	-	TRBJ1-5	ASSVQGNQPQH
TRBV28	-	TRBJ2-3	ASRGRLAGVSDTQY
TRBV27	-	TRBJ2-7	ASSLSKRGSRNEQY
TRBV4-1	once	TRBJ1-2	ASSRSGQDGYT
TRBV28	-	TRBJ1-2	ASSLWLNGYT
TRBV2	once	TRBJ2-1	ASNIAGAAYNEQF
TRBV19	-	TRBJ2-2	ASSPRTLWTGELF
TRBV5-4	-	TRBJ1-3	ASSLDRTSGNTIY
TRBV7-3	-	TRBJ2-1	ASSLTSSGGSYNEQF
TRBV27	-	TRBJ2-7	ASSTGGREQY
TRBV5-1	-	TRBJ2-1	ASSSLLANEQF
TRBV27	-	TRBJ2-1	ASSLAGTSNEQF
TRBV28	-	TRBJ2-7	ASSLTVYEQY